The present T cell receptor (beta chain) was sequenced within a study of shared T cell receptors in the human thymus. Per germline, CDR1 SGHRS and CDR2 YFSETQ. The CDR3 has 15 residues. V was pared by 1 base and J by 3 bases, with 13 bases between. Assay: immunoSEQ multiplex PCR; the TCRdb copy retains only in-frame clones and omits some. The sample lists hundreds of thousands of clones, around 87% seen once, with over 0.008% in the top ten. The sample was also linked to a second study, of human thymus T cells.

What was sequenced was thymocytes. The receptor's source is a boy younger than two with a congenital heart defect. The chain carries TRBV5-1 and TRBJ2-5; TRBD1 is a possible D gene (6 bases). The DNA for the CDR3 is TGCGCCAGCAGCTTGTCCCACGACAGGAAAGAGACCCAGTACTTC. Translating it yields CASSLSHDRKETQYF.